This is a list of T cell receptor beta chains from one sample in a study of T-cell reconstitution after alpha-beta-depleted transplantation in children. TCRdb re-called the PCR reads through MiXCR, storing one row per CDR3 protein. The sample has about 980,000 distinct CDR3 sequences, around 30% seen once. The source material was PBMCs, mostly from graft donor cells, sampled 360 days after TCRalphabeta/CD19-depleted stem cell transplant. The receptors originated from a boy under two years old who had a stem cell transplant for SCID, so the T cells may come from the graft donor. Each CDR3 is given with its conserved first and last residue. A D gene is named only where the DNA matches it firmly.

CDR3: CASSLGDGQLYGYTF
D: .
V: TRBV11-2

CDR3: CASSPGTNLYTDTQYF
D: .
V: TRBV6-1

CDR3: CASSPRWAGQETQYF
D: .
V: TRBV3-1

CDR3: CASSPRIAVQDEQFF
D: .
V: TRBV7-3

CDR3: CASSLRGWSAYEQYF
D: .
V: TRBV27

CDR3: CASSPRTVGDTQYF
D: .
V: TRBV27

CDR3: CSARVGGAGQPQHF
D: .
V: TRBV20-1

CDR3: CASSYNRGSNYGYTF
D: TRBD1
V: TRBV7-8

CDR3: CSVKGGGRDTEAFF
D: .
V: TRBV29-1

CDR3: CASSPRDDGGEQFF
D: .
V: TRBV19

CDR3: CASSLEPPGAGQETQYF
D: .
V: TRBV5-1

CDR3: CSVGNHRQETQYF
D: .
V: TRBV29-1

CDR3: CASSLTGETGNTIYF
D: TRBD1
V: TRBV6-5

CDR3: CSARGSQGDQETQYF
D: TRBD1
V: TRBV20-1

CDR3: CASSLPQLAATDTQYF
D: TRBD2
V: TRBV5-5

CDR3: CASSFPRTTGTYAYNEQFF
D: .
V: TRBV28

CDR3: CASSPTPAKVFGQETQYF
D: .
V: TRBV9

CDR3: CASSQQDRISTDTQYF
D: TRBD1
V: TRBV12-3/TRBV12-4

CDR3: CASSLGQLFNEQFF
D: TRBD1
V: TRBV7-2

CDR3: CASGNRDQPQHF
D: .
V: TRBV6-1

CDR3: CASSLARPREQFF
D: .
V: TRBV11-1

CDR3: CASSWLTGQNTGELFF
D: .
V: TRBV5-1

CDR3: CASSIDVSPLGRNIQYF
D: .
V: TRBV19

CDR3: CASSLRLAGGTEQFF
D: TRBD2
V: TRBV27

CDR3: CASSLNPPNTGELFF
D: .
V: TRBV4-3

CDR3: CASSGTGFYYEQYF
D: TRBD1
V: TRBV11-2

CDR3: CASSRGRVNEKLFF
D: .
V: TRBV12-3/TRBV12-4

CDR3: CASSPGGSGASSYEQYF
D: .
V: TRBV18

CDR3: CSARAEWGTGRTNEQFF
D: TRBD1
V: TRBV20-1

CDR3: CASSSGGAGYNEQFF
D: TRBD2
V: TRBV7-2

CDR3: CATRRTGLINQPQHF
D: TRBD1
V: TRBV15

CDR3: CSARGQGSQPQHF
D: .
V: TRBV20-1

CDR3: CSAPLGQGDYGYTF
D: TRBD1
V: TRBV20-1

CDR3: CASSQGGANQETQYF
D: .
V: TRBV4-2

CDR3: CASRHTTEGYGYTF
D: .
V: TRBV7-9

CDR3: CSAILRGLVYNEQFF
D: TRBD1
V: TRBV20-1

CDR3: CASSLRPWTSDVF
D: .
V: TRBV7-2

CDR3: CSARDYRGETDTQYF
D: TRBD1
V: TRBV20-1

CDR3: CASSLNEGIQYF
D: .
V: TRBV5-1

CDR3: CASSWRGSQYF
D: TRBD2
V: TRBV28

CDR3: CASNRADGIQYF
D: .
V: TRBV6-2/TRBV6-3

CDR3: CASSLREDQYEQYF
D: .
V: TRBV28

CDR3: CASTRRGRDTEAFF
D: .
V: TRBV9

CDR3: CSARDGGNLGGYTF
D: .
V: TRBV20-1

CDR3: CASWDYPTSGTQYF
D: TRBD2
V: TRBV27

CDR3: CASVDILAYEQYF
D: .
V: TRBV28

CDR3: CASSPTGISGANVLTF
D: .
V: TRBV18

CDR3: CASSVAGGVSYNEQFF
D: .
V: TRBV9

CDR3: CASSIKPPTSGPRKETQYF
D: TRBD2
V: TRBV11-2

CDR3: CASTRGEENQGGFF
D: .
V: TRBV28

CDR3: CASSYRTSLTGELFF
D: TRBD2
V: TRBV6-5

CDR3: CSARDTAGALETQYF
D: .
V: TRBV20-1